In its sample, the clone carrying this T cell receptor beta chain was seen a few times. Its antigen is undetermined. The record originates from a study of T-cell memory formation after mild COVID-19. Study-level results: There was no confirmation that second-wave clones peaking on day 37 were SARS-CoV-2 specific.

The authors produced TCR alpha and TCR beta cDNA libraries with sample barcodes and UMIs by 5'RACE using constant-segment primers. From the 5' RACE reads, TCRdb called clonotypes with MiXCR, one entry per CDR3 protein. The data hold 550,000 to 600,000 distinct CDR3 sequences, with approximately 15% observed a single time. Trimming stripped 4 bases from V and 4 bases from J, with 22 bases between. Germline CDR1 reads SNHLY; CDR2 reads FYNNEI. CDR3 length: 17 residues. Sequencing was performed on PBMCs or a T cell subset sorted from them (not recorded which). This sequence joins TRBV2 and TRBJ1-2; D remains unclear. The clonotype comes from an adult woman who had mild COVID-19 (a few samples of this study predate the infection). Cell type and time point are not known. CDR3 region: CASSGIGGSTRIYGYTF. In nucleotides, the CDR3 is TGTGCCAGCAGTGGGATAGGAGGGAGCACCCGTATCTATGGCTACACCTTC. Full variable domain (remainder filled in from reference TRBV2 and TRBJ1-2): EPEVTQTPSHQVTQMGQEVILRCVPISNHLYFYWYRQILGQKVEFLVSFYNNEISEKSEIFDDQFSVERPDGSNFTLKIRSTKLEDSAMYFCASSGIGGSTRIYGYTFGSGTRLTVV.